One sample yielded the 30 T cell receptor beta chains listed below, sequenced in a study of blood T cell repertoires in COVID-19. Sequencing used immunoSEQ multiplex PCR; TCRdb keeps in-frame clones, though not all of them. The data contain a few hundred thousand clones, approximately 83% of them singletons. Sequences were obtained from PBMCs or T cells enriched from blood (not recorded which). Source of these receptors: a woman between 25 and 40 years old who had recovered from COVID-19.

The rearrangement uses TRBV5-1 and TRBJ2-3, with D possibly matching TRBD1 (5 bases). Germline lookup yields CDR1 SGHRS and CDR2 YFSETQ. The CDR3 has 12 amino acids. V lost 5 bases, J lost 3 bases, and 7 bases lay in between. CDR3 coding DNA: TGCGCCAGCAGAGGGGAAACAGATACGCAGTATTTT. Protein product: CASRGETDTQYF.

V and J are TRBV29-1 and TRBJ1-2, with D tentatively TRBD1 (6 bases). From germline, CDR1 is SQVTM and CDR2 ANQGSEA. V was cut by 4 bases and J by 3 bases, with 9 bases left in between. This CDR3 has 12 amino acids. This CDR3 is CSVVNRDYGYTF. The CDR3 DNA reads as TGCAGCGTTGTAAACAGGGACTATGGCTACACCTTC.

This chain links TRBV30 with TRBJ1-2; TRBD1 agrees at 7 bases. Trimming at V came to 1 base and at J to 7 bases, leaving 9 bases not matched to a gene. This CDR3 region has 14 residues. Germline values: CDR1 GTSNPN, CDR2 SVGIG (reference sequence). In nucleotides, the CDR3 is TGTGCCTGGAGTGCCTTGACAGGGAGTGGTGGCTACACCTTC. It encodes CAWSALTGSGGYTF.

The chain joins TRBV30 to TRBJ1-4; 7 nucleotides align to TRBD1. Germline V CDR1 and CDR2: GTSNPN, SVGIG (reference sequence). V was clipped by 2 bases and J by 1 base; unmatched bases: 4. The CDR3 is 15 amino acids. The CDR3 bases are TGTGCCTGGAGTATTGGGGACAGAACTAATGAAAAACTGTTTTTT. Amino acid sequence: CAWSIGDRTNEKLFF. Full variable domain (missing parts from reference TRBV30 and TRBJ1-4): SQTIHQWPATLVQPVGSPLSLECTVEGTSNPNLYWYRQAAGRGLQLLFYSVGIGQISSEVPQNLSASRPQDRQFILSSKKLLLSDSGFYLCAWSIGDRTNEKLFFGSGTQLSVL.

The CDR3 nucleotides are TGTGCCAGCAGTCTCGGGGGAGGAAATCAGCCCCAGCATTTT. It codes for CASSLGGGNQPQHF. This chain uses TRBV27 with TRBJ1-5; TRBD1 is a possible D gene (5 bases). Germline V lookup: CDR1 MNHEY, CDR2 SMNVEV (reference sequence). V was clipped by 5 bases and J by 4 bases, with 12 bases between them. This CDR3 has 14 amino acids.

This sequence joins TRBV30 and TRBJ1-2; perhaps TRBD1 as D (5 bases). The CDR3 covers 12 residues. The germline gives CDR1 GTSNPN, CDR2 SVGIG (reference sequence). Deletions cut 1 base from V and 7 bases from J, with 10 bases between. The CDR3 region is CAWSAGLGGYTF. In nucleotides, the CDR3 is TGTGCCTGGAGTGCAGGGCTAGGTGGCTACACCTTC.

The chain combines TRBV7-9 with TRBJ1-6; 9 bases agree with TRBD1. V lost 5 bases and J lost 8; bases outside the gene matches: 7. The CDR3 spans 15 residues. The germline V gene encodes CDR1 SEHNR and CDR2 FQNEAQ (reference sequence). In nucleotides, the CDR3 is TGTGCCAGCAGCATTCTCGGGACAGGGCATTCACCCCTCCACTTT. Amino acids: CASSILGTGHSPLHF. The complete variable domain, with remaining parts taken from reference TRBV7-9 and TRBJ1-6, reads DTGVSQNPRHKITKRGQNVTFRCDPISEHNRLYWYRQTLGQGPEFLTYFQNEAQLEKSRLLSDRFSAERPKGSFSTLEIQRTEQGDSAMYLCASSILGTGHSPLHFGNGTRLTVT.

V gene TRBV5-4 combines with J gene TRBJ2-2, with D possibly matching TRBD1 (6 bases). CDR3 length: 14 residues. Germline V CDR1 and CDR2: SGHNT, YYREEE (reference sequence). Trimming stripped 2 bases from V and 1 base from J, with 6 bases between. CDR3 sequence: CASSLGGNTGELFF. CDR3 nucleotides: TGTGCCAGCAGCTTAGGGGGGAACACCGGGGAGCTGTTTTTT.

V usage is TRBV11-3 and J usage is TRBJ2-1; D unclear. The V end was cut by 5 bases, the J end by 3 bases, with 11 bases between. The germline V gene has CDR1 SGHNT and CDR2 YENEEA. This CDR3 is 14 amino acids long. This chain's CDR3 is CASSPPNSYNEQFF. The CDR3 nucleotides are TGTGCCAGCAGCCCCCCCAATAGCTACAATGAGCAGTTCTTC. Full variable domain (outside the CDR3, taken from reference TRBV11-3 and TRBJ2-1): EAGVVQSPRYKIIEKKQPVAFWCNPISGHNTLYWYLQNLGQGPELLIRYENEEAVDDSQLPKDRFSAERLKGVDSTLKIQPAELGDSAVYLCASSPPNSYNEQFFGPGTRLTVL.

The genes are TRBV9 and TRBJ2-3; 8 bases align to TRBD2. V lost 0 bases, J lost 4 bases, and 4 bases stayed unmatched. The CDR3 is 15 residues long. Germline V gene lookup returns CDR1 SGDLS and CDR2 YYNGEE. CDR3 nucleotides: TGTGCCAGCAGCGTAGGGACTAGCAGCGCAGATACGCAGTATTTT. This encodes CASSVGTSSADTQYF.

Only one count was recorded for this clone. Here the CDR3 reads CASRGGLAGTYEQFF. CDR3 nucleotide sequence: TGTGCCAGCAGAGGGGGGCTAGCGGGAACGTATGAGCAGTTCTTC. V and J are TRBV6-5 and TRBJ2-1; 9 nucleotides match TRBD2. Germline V lookup: CDR1 MNHEY, CDR2 SVGAGI. V lost 6 bases and J lost 8; bases outside the gene matches: 11. The CDR3 runs 15 residues.

This clone appeared once. V usage is TRBV11-2 and J usage is TRBJ2-7; maybe TRBD2 (5 bases). There are 15 residues in the CDR3. V lost 3 bases and J lost 3, with 15 bases in between. Germline V gives CDR1 SGHAT, CDR2 FQNNGV. The CDR3 bases are TGTGCCAGCAGCTTGCGGGCAGTTCCCTTCTACGAGCAGTACTTC. It is translated as CASSLRAVPFYEQYF.

The CDR3 region is CASSLGQVAGSQETQYF. Written as DNA, the CDR3 is TGCGCCAGCAGCTTGGGTCAGGTAGCGGGTTCCCAAGAGACCCAGTACTTC. The genes are TRBV5-1 and TRBJ2-5, with 7 bases that match TRBD2. V dropped 0 bases and J dropped 1; count of bases not matched to a gene: 9. This CDR3 comprises 17 residues. Germline loops: CDR1 SGHRS, CDR2 YFSETQ.

The rearrangement joins TRBV7-3 to TRBJ2-1; 10 nucleotides match TRBD2. The CDR3 length is 16 residues. The J segment lost 7 bases and the V segment lost 5 bases, leaving 11 bases of the junction unmatched. Germline V CDR1 and CDR2: SGHTA, FQGTGA. In DNA form, the CDR3 reads TGTGCCAGCAGCCGGGAGGCTAGCGGGAGTTCGAATGAGCAGTTCTTC. It is translated as CASSREASGSSNEQFF. Supplemented by reference TRBV7-3 and TRBJ2-1, the full variable domain reads GAGVSQTPSNKVTEKGKYVELRCDPISGHTALYWYRQSLGQGPEFLIYFQGTGAADDSGLPNDRFFAVRPEGSVSTLKIQRTERGDSAVYLCASSREASGSSNEQFFGPGTRLTVL.

The chain couples TRBV24-1 to TRBJ2-5, with 7 bases that match TRBD2. The CDR3 spans 15 residues. Germline loops: CDR1 KGHDR, CDR2 SFDVKD. Unmatched junction bases numbered 9, after V lost 3 bases and J lost 6 bases. CDR3 region: CATSDDRTSAKTQYF. As DNA, the CDR3 is TGTGCCACCAGTGATGATCGGACTAGTGCGAAGACCCAGTACTTC.

The V gene is TRBV5-4, the J gene TRBJ1-1; 7 bases agree with TRBD1. There are 14 residues in the CDR3. Germline-derived CDR1 and CDR2 are SGHNT and YYREEE (reference sequence). V was pared by 4 bases and J by 1 base, with 4 bases of the junction left unmatched. CDR3 sequence: CASSVGTANTEAFF. Here the CDR3 DNA reads TGTGCCAGCAGCGTCGGGACAGCGAACACTGAAGCTTTCTTT.

In this sample, this clone turned up a few times. The CDR3 DNA reads as TGTGCCAGCACCCCCGGACAGGCCCTCTCTGGAAACACCATATATTTT. Translated, it gives CASTPGQALSGNTIYF. The chain carries TRBV2 and TRBJ1-3, with TRBD1 identical over 7 bases. V dropped 7 bases and J dropped 0; count of bases not matched to a gene: 9. CDR1 and CDR2 from the germline V gene are SNHLY and FYNNEI. The CDR3 has 16 residues.

This chain connects TRBV28 to TRBJ1-4; tentatively, D is TRBD1 (5 bases). With 5 bases removed from V and 0 bases from J, the gap between germline ends came to 16 bases. CDR1 is MDHEN, CDR2 SYDVKM, per germline. CDR3 length: 17 residues. CDR3 residues: CASSRAGIGATNEKLFF. In DNA form, the CDR3 reads TGTGCCAGCAGTCGGGCAGGGATAGGGGCAACTAATGAAAAACTGTTTTTT. Full variable domain (rest looked up from reference TRBV28 and TRBJ1-4): DVKVTQSSRYLVKRTGEKVFLECVQDMDHENMFWYRQDPGLGLRLIYFSYDVKMKEKGDIPEGYSVSREKKERFSLILESASTNQTSMYLCASSRAGIGATNEKLFFGSGTQLSVL.

This clone was observed a single time. This rearrangement joins TRBV24-1 to TRBJ2-1; D unresolved. This CDR3 comprises 10 residues. With 12 bases removed from V and 7 bases from J, the gap between germline ends came to 9 bases. Germline values: CDR1 KGHDR, CDR2 SFDVKD. CDR3 nucleotide sequence: TGTGCCGCTAAGCGAAATGAGCAGTTCTTC. It encodes CAAKRNEQFF.

The V call is TRBV11-3, the J call TRBJ2-1, with TRBD2 identical over 10 bases. The germline V gene encodes CDR1 SGHNT and CDR2 YENEEA. The CDR3 covers 14 residues. V was pared by 1 base and J by 9 bases, with 3 bases of the junction left unmatched. The CDR3 sequence is CASSLAGLAAEQFF. CDR3 coding DNA: TGTGCCAGCAGCTTAGCCGGACTAGCGGCTGAGCAGTTCTTC.

The chain couples TRBV2 to TRBJ1-4; D gene uncertain. The CDR3 extends over 12 amino acids. CDR1 SNHLY and CDR2 FYNNEI come from the germline V gene. Trimming pared 5 bases from V and 10 bases from J, leaving 11 bases between. CDR3 region: CASSSTEGKLFF. DNA for the CDR3: TGTGCCAGCAGTTCAACTGAGGGAAAACTGTTTTTT.

The J gene is TRBJ2-2, the V gene TRBV23-1; D is possibly TRBD2 (6 bases). TRBV23-1 is labeled an ORF, and its function is uncertain. Trimming removed 2 bases from V and 7 bases from J, with 29 bases in between. CDR3 length equals 20 residues. CDR3 sequence: CASSQTPGTGIRERSGELFF. Here the CDR3 DNA reads TGCGCCAGCAGTCAAACGCCGGGGACTGGCATCCGAGAGAGAAGCGGGGAGCTGTTTTTT.

The chain couples TRBV30 to TRBJ2-3; D remains unclear. Germline V lookup: CDR1 GTSNPN, CDR2 SVGIG (reference sequence). The CDR3 covers 12 residues. Trimming cost V 0 bases and J 6 bases, with 7 bases left between them. The CDR3 DNA sequence: TGTGCCTGGAGTGTGTCGCGGGATACGCAGTATTTT. Protein: CAWSVSRDTQYF.

The rearrangement links TRBV7-2 to TRBJ1-5; no firm D call. The CDR3 extends over 13 amino acids. Trimming took 1 base from V and 5 from J, leaving 6 bases between them. CDR1 and CDR2 from the germline V gene are SGHTA and FQGNSA. The chain's CDR3 is CASSLDIHQPQHF. The CDR3, as DNA: TGTGCCAGCAGCTTAGATATCCATCAGCCCCAGCATTTT. The complete variable domain, with remaining parts taken from reference TRBV7-2 and TRBJ1-5, reads GAGVSQSPSNKVTEKGKDVELRCDPISGHTALYWYRQSLGQGLEFLIYFQGNSAPDKSGLPSDRFSAERTGGSVSTLTIQRTQQEDSAVYLCASSLDIHQPQHFGDGTRLSIL.

V is TRBV6-5 and J is TRBJ2-7, with TRBD2 identical over 11 bases. V shed 2 bases, J shed 2 bases, and the junction held 5 bases outside the gene matches. CDR1 and CDR2 from the germline V gene are MNHEY and SVGAGI. The CDR3 is 16 residues long. The CDR3 spells CASSYGGTSGAYEQYF. CDR3 bases: TGTGCCAGCAGTTACGGGGGGACTAGCGGAGCCTACGAGCAGTACTTC.

This clone was counted once. CDR3 in amino acids: CASSDPGGPGNTIYF. The CDR3, as DNA: TGTGCCAGCAGTGATCCAGGGGGCCCTGGAAACACCATATATTTT. The V call is TRBV6-1, the J call TRBJ1-3; 8 bases align to TRBD1. The ends lost 3 bases at V and 2 bases at J; junction bases unmatched: 3. Germline V gene sequence: CDR1 MNHNS, CDR2 SASEGT. The CDR3 totals 15 residues.

In this sample, this clone turned up a few times. The genes are TRBV6-5 and TRBJ2-7; 10 positions agree with TRBD2. The CDR3 runs to 15 residues. V lost 7 bases, J lost 4 bases, and 10 bases stayed unmatched. Germline-derived CDR1 and CDR2 are MNHEY and SVGAGI. In DNA form, the CDR3 reads TGTGCCAGCACCAAGCAGCGGGAGGGCCCATACGAGCAGTACTTC. Its protein is CASTKQREGPYEQYF.

This clone showed up just a few times. The V call is TRBV5-6, the J call TRBJ1-1; a possible D gene is TRBD1 (5 bases). The V and J ends lost 0 bases and 0 bases respectively, with 15 bases between them. CDR1 SGHDT and CDR2 YYEEEE come from the germline V gene. The CDR3 extends over 17 amino acids. Written as DNA, the CDR3 is TGTGCCAGCAGCTTGGATTGGGCAGGGCCTATGAACACTGAAGCTTTCTTT. It is translated as CASSLDWAGPMNTEAFF.

The V gene is TRBV14, the J gene TRBJ1-2; tentatively, D is TRBD1 (5 bases). V was trimmed by 4 bases and J by 3 bases, leaving 15 bases between them. Germline V gene lookup returns CDR1 SGHDN and CDR2 FVKESK. The CDR3 loop spans 15 amino acids. In DNA, the CDR3 is TGTGCCAGCAGCCCGACAGCCACCCCCTACTATGGCTACACCTTC. Protein product: CASSPTATPYYGYTF.

The rearrangement joins TRBV5-6 to TRBJ1-2; D remains ambiguous. The CDR3 loop spans 12 amino acids. V was pared by 2 bases and J by 11 bases, with 13 bases between. In germline, CDR1 is SGHDT, CDR2 YYEEEE. CDR3 nucleotides: TGTGCCAGCAGCTTAAGCGGCCTCGGGTACACCTTC. This sequence encodes CASSLSGLGYTF.